The rows below give T cell receptor beta chains drawn from one sample of a study of T-cell reconstitution after alpha-beta-depleted transplantation in children. MiXCR, applied by TCRdb to the PCR reads, yields one record per CDR3 protein. The top ten hold roughly 28% of the sample, which has just over 950,000 distinct CDR3 sequences, roughly 29% seen once. Sequenced material: PBMCs, mostly from graft donor cells, taken 360 days after TCRalphabeta/CD19-depleted stem cell transplant. The receptors stem from a boy under two years old who had a stem cell transplant for SCID, so the T cells may come from the graft donor. Both conserved end residues are part of each CDR3. Expanded clones get a size class; other rows say once, few or many, or leave the size out.

J | size | V | CDR3
TRBJ2-4 | few | TRBV15 | CATSREFVAENIQYF
TRBJ2-1 | few | TRBV20-1 | CSARFRGTYNEQFF
TRBJ2-5 | few | TRBV20-1 | CSARDPGTPEKTQYF
TRBJ2-7 | - | TRBV28 | CASSFKAYPSSYEQYF
TRBJ1-3 | few | TRBV29-1 | CSVDSGAGLGNTIYF
TRBJ2-7 | few | TRBV21-1 | CASSIWDGWGSEQYF
TRBJ2-7 | many | TRBV10-3 | CAISDTSYEQYF
TRBJ2-1 | medium-sized | TRBV4-3 | CASSLLAGGLNEQFF
TRBJ2-7 | - | TRBV29-1 | CSVGEGAYEQYF
TRBJ2-3 | few | TRBV10-3 | CAISDRRDTQYF
TRBJ1-1 | once | TRBV4-1 | CASSQAGPIEAFF
TRBJ1-1 | - | TRBV29-1 | CSVESYREAFF
TRBJ2-7 | - | TRBV12-3/TRBV12-4 | CASSVDGLGYEQYF
TRBJ1-6 | few | TRBV4-1 | CASSPYPQGRGMNSPLHF
TRBJ2-7 | - | TRBV29-1 | CSVVGQSPYEQYF